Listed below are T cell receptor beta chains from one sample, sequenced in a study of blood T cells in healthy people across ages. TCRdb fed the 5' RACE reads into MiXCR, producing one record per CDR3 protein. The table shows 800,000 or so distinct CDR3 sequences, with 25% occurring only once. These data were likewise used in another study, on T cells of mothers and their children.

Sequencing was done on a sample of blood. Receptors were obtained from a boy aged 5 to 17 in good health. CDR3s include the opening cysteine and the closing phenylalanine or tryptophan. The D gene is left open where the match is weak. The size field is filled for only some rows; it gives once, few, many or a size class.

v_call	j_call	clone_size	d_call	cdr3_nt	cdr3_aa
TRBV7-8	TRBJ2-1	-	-	TGTGCCAGCAGCTTGCCCAGTGGCGGGAATGAGCAGTTCTTC	CASSLPSGGNEQFF
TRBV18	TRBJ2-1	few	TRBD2	TGTGCCAGCTCACCAAGTGCGGGAGTGGTCAATGAGCAGTTCTTC	CASSPSAGVVNEQFF
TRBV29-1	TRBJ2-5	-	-	TGCAGCGTTGGGTCTGTCGGAGAGACCCAGTACTTC	CSVGSVGETQYF
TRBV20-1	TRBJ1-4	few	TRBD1	TGCAGTGCTCACAGGCCGGGACAGGTTGAAAAACTGTTTTTT	CSAHRPGQVEKLFF
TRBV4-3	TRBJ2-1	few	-	TGCGCCAGCAGCCAAGATGGGCCCAGCGTCAGCTCCTACAATGAGCAGTTCTTC	CASSQDGPSVSSYNEQFF
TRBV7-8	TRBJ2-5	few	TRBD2	TGTGCCAGCAGCCATCGACTAGCGGGGGAGAATAGGACCCAGTACTTC	CASSHRLAGENRTQYF
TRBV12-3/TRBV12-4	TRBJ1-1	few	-	TGTGCCAGCACTTTTATAGGCGGACTGAACACTGAAGCTTTCTTT	CASTFIGGLNTEAFF
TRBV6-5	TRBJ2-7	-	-	TGTGCCAGCAAATCCCCGATTAGCTCCTACGAGCAGTACTTC	CASKSPISSYEQYF
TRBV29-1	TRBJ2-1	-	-	TGCAACGTTCCCCAGAGGAGCGCGACTCCTTACAATGAGCAGTTCTTC	CNVPQRSATPYNEQFF
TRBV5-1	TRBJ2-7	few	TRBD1	TGCGCCAGCAGCTTGGGGCGGCAGGGGGCTTACGAGCAGTACTTC	CASSLGRQGAYEQYF
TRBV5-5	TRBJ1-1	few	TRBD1	TGTGCCAGCAGCTCCCGGGGGGAGGGGGCGGGCCCTGAAGCTTTCTTT	CASSSRGEGAGPEAFF
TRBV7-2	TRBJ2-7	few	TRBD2	TGTGCCAGCAGGGGACTAGCGGGAGAGGTAGACGAGCAGTACTTC	CASRGLAGEVDEQYF
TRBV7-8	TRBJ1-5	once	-	TGTGCCAGCAGCTTAGGGCCAGACAATCAGCCCCAGCATTTT	CASSLGPDNQPQHF
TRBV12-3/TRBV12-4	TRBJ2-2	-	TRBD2	TGTGCCAGTCATCTAGCGGGAGCGATCGGGGAGCTGTTTTTT	CASHLAGAIGELFF
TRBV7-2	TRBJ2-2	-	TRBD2	TGTGCCAGCGGGGGACTAGCGGAGAACACCGGGGAGCTGTTTTTT	CASGGLAENTGELFF
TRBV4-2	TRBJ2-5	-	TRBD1	TGTGCCAGCAGCCAAGAGACAGGGCTATTACAAGAGACCCAGTACTTC	CASSQETGLLQETQYF
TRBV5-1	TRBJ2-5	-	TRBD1	TGCGCCAGCCCGCCCAGGACAGGGGAACAGACCCAGTACTTC	CASPPRTGEQTQYF
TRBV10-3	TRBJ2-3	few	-	TGTGCCATCAGGCCTCAGGGGAAAGGAACAGATACGCAGTATTTT	CAIRPQGKGTDTQYF
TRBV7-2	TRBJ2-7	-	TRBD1	TGTGCCAGCAGCTTCCAGGGGGCCGAGCAGTACTTC	CASSFQGAEQYF
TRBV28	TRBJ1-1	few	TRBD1	TGTGCCAGCAGTTTAGGGCAGGGGGCCCATTTTGTCGCTGAAGCTTTCTTT	CASSLGQGAHFVAEAFF
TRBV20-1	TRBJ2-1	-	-	TGCAGTGCCGTGTTCTACAATGAGCAGTTCTTC	CSAVFYNEQFF
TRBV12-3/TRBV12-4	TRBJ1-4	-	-	TGTGCCAGCAGTTTCCGGCCTCGGGGCGATGAAAAACTGTTTTTT	CASSFRPRGDEKLFF
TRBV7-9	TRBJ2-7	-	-	TGTGCCAGTACGCGGTCGGCCGGCGGGCTGGGTGGCGAGCAGTACTTC	CASTRSAGGLGGEQYF
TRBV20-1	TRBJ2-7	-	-	TGCAGTGCCGTCAAGAATATAGGACGGGGGGAGCAGTACTTC	CSAVKNIGRGEQYF
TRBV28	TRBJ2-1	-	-	TGTGCCAGCAGCACCGACCGCAAAACCCAGTTCTTC	CASSTDRKTQFF
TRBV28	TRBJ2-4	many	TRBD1	TGTGCCAGCAGTTTAGTGGGACAGGGAACTCAGTACTTC	CASSLVGQGTQYF
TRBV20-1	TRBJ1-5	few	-	TGCAGTGCCCGCCGGCCCAATCAGCCCCAGCATTTT	CSARRPNQPQHF
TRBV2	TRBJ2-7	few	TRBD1	TGTGCCAGCAGCGAGGGGGACAGGGTCACCTACGAGCAGTACTTC	CASSEGDRVTYEQYF
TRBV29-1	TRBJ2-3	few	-	TGCAGCGTTCGTTCGGGAGTAGCGCCAGATACGCAGTATTTT	CSVRSGVAPDTQYF
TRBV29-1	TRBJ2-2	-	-	TGCAGCGTGACTGAAGGCACCGGGGAGCTGTTTTTT	CSVTEGTGELFF
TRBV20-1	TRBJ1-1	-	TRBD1	TGCAGTGCTGGCAGGACAGGGAAGGTTACTGAAGCTTTCTTT	CSAGRTGKVTEAFF
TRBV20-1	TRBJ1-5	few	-	TGCAGTGCTAGAAGAGGGGAGGGTCAGCCCCAGCATTTT	CSARRGEGQPQHF
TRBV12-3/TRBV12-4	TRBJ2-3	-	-	TGTGCCAGCAGTTTACTAGGGATGGATACGCAGTATTTT	CASSLLGMDTQYF
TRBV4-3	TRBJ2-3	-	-	TGCGCCAGCAGTCAAACCGGGATAGGGGAGACAGATACGCAGTATTTT	CASSQTGIGETDTQYF
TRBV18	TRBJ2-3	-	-	TGTGCCAGCTCCCCGTTGATGGCAGGGAACACAGATACGCAGTATTTT	CASSPLMAGNTDTQYF
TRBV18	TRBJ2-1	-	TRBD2	TGTGCCAGCTCAGCTCGACTAGCGGGGCTCTCCTACAATGAGCAGTTCTTC	CASSARLAGLSYNEQFF
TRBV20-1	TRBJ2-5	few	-	TGCAGTGCTAGAGATTTGTCCGGTTTAGAGACCCAGTACTTC	CSARDLSGLETQYF
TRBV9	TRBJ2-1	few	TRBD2	TGTGCCAGCAGCGTAGTAACGGGAGGATACAATGAGCAGTTCTTC	CASSVVTGGYNEQFF
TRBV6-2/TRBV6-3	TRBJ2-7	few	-	TGTGCCAGCAGTTATCCGGACGAGCAGTACTTC	CASSYPDEQYF
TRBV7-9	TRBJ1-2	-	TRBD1	TGTGCCAGCAGCTTACCCACAGGGGGATTTGGCTACACCTTC	CASSLPTGGFGYTF
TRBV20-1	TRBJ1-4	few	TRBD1	TGCAGTGCTAGAGATCGGGACAGGGGGAATGAAAAACTGTTTTTT	CSARDRDRGNEKLFF
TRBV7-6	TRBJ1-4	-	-	TGTGCCAGCAGCTTAACTGAAGGGGTGGGTGAAAAACTGTTTTTT	CASSLTEGVGEKLFF
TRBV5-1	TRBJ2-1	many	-	TGCGCCAGCAGCCCTGGTCAGCGGGCAAGCTCCTACAATGAGCAGTTCTTC	CASSPGQRASSYNEQFF
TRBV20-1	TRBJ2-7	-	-	TGCAGTGCTAGAGTGCCCCAGCCCAACGAGCAGTACTTC	CSARVPQPNEQYF
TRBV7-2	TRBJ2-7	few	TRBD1	TGTGCCAGCAGCCGCCGGGGACAGAGCTACGAGCAGTACTTC	CASSRRGQSYEQYF